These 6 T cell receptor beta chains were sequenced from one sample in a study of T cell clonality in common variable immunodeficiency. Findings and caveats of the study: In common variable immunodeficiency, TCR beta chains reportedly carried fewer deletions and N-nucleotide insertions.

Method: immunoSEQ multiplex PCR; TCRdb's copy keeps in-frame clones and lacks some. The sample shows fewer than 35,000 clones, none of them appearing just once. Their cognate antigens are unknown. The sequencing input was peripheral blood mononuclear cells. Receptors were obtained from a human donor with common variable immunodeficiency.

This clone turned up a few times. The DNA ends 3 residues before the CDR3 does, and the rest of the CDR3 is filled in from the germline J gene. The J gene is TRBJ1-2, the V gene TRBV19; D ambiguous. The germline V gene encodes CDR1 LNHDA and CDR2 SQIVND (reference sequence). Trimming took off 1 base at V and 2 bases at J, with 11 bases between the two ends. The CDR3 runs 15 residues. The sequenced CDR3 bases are TGTGCCAGTAGTATAGCTGCAGAAACGAACTATGGC. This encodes CASSIAAETNYG. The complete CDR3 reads CASSIAAETNYGYTF.

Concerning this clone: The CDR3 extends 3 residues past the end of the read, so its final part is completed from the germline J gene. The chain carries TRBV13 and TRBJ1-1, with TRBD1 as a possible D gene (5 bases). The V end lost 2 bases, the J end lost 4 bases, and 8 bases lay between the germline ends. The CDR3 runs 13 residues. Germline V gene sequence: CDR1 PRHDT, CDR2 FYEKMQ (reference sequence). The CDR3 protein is CASSLRGATEAFF. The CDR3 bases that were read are TGTGCCAGCAGCTTAAGAGGGGCCACTGAA.

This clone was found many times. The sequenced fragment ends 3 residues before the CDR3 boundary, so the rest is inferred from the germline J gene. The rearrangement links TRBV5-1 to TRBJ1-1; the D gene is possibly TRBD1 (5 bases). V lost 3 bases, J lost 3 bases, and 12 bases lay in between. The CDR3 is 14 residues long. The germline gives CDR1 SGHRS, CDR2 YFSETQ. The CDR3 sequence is CASSSQGFDTEAFF. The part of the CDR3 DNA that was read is TGCGCCAGCAGCTCCCAGGGATTCGACACTGAA.

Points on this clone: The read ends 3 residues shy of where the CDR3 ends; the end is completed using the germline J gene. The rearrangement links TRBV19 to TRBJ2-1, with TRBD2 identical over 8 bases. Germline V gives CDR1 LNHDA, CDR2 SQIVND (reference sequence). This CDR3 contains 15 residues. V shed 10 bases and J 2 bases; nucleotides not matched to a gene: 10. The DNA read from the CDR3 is TGTGCCACCATACGCGGGGGGTCGACCTACAATGAG. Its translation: CATIRGGSTYNE. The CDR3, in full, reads CATIRGGSTYNEQFF. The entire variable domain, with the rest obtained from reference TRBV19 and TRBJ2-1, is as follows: DGGITQSPKYLFRKEGQNVTLSCEQNLNHDAMYWYRQDPGQGLRLIYYSQIVNDFQKGDIAEGYSVSREKKESFPLTVTSAQKNPTAFYLCATIRGGSTYNEQFFGPGTRLTVL.

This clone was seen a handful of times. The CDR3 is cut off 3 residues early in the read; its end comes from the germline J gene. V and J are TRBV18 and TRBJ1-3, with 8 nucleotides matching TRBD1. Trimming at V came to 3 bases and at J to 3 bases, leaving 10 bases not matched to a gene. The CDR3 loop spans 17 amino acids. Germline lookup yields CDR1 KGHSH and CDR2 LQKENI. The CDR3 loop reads CASSPLSVQGVGNTIYF. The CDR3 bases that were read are TGTGCCAGCTCACCCCTGTCAGTACAGGGGGTTGGAAACACC. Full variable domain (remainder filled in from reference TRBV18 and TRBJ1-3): NAGVMQNPRHLVRRRGQEARLRCSPMKGHSHVYWYRQLPEEGLKFMVYLQKENIIDESGMPKERFSAEFPKEGPSILRIQQVVRGDSAAYFCASSPLSVQGVGNTIYFGEGSWLTVV.

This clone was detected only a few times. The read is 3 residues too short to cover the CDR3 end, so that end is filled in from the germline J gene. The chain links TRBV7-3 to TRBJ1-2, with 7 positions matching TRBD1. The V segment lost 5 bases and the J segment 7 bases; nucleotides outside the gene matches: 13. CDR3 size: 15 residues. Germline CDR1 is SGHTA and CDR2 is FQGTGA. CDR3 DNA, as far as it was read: TGTGCCAGCAGCGCGACCCAGACAGGGATAGGTGGC. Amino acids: CASSATQTGIGG. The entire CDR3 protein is CASSATQTGIGGYTF.